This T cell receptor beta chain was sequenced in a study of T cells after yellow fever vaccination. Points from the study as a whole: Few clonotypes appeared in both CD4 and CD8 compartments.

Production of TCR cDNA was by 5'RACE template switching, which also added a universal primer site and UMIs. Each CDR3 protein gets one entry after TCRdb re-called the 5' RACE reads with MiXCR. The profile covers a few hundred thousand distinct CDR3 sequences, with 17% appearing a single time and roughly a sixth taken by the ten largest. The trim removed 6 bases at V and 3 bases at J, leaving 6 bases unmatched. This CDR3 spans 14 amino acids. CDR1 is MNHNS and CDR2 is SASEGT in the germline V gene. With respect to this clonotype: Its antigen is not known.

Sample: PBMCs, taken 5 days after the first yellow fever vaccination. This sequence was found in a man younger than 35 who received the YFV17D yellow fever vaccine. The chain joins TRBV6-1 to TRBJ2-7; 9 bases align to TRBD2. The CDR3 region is CASSLSRGGYEQYF. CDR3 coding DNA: TGTGCCAGCAGCCTCTCGCGGGGGGGCTACGAGCAGTACTTC.